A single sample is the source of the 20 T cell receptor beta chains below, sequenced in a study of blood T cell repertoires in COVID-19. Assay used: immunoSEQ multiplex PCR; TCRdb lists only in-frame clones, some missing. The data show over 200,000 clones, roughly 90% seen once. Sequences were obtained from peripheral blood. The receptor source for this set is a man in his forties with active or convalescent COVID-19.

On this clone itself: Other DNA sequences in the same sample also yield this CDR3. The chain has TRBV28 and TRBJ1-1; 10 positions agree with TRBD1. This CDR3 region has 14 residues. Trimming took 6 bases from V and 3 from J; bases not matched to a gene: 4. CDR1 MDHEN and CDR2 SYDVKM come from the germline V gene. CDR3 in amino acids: CASSPGTGDTEAFF. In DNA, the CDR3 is TGTGCCAGCAGCCCAGGGACAGGGGACACTGAAGCTTTCTTT.

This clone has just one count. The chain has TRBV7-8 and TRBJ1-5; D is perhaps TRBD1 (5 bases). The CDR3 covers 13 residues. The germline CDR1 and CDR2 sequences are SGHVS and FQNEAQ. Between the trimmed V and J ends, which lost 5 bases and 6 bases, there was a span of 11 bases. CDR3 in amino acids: CASSPQGPQPQHF. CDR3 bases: TGTGCCAGCAGCCCGCAGGGTCCTCAGCCCCAGCATTTT.

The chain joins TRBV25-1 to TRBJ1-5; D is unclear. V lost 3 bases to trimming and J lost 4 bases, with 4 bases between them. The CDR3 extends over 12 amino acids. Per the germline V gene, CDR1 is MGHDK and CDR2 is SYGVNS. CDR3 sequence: CASSDSNQPQHF. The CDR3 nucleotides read TGTGCCAGCAGTGATTCTAATCAGCCCCAGCATTTT.

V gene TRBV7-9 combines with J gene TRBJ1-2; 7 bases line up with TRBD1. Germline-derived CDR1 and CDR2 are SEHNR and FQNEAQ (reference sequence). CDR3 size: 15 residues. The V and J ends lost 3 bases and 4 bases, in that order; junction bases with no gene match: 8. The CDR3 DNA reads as TGTGCCAGCAGCTTGTCGGACAGGTTGTTCTATGGCTACACCTTC. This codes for CASSLSDRLFYGYTF.

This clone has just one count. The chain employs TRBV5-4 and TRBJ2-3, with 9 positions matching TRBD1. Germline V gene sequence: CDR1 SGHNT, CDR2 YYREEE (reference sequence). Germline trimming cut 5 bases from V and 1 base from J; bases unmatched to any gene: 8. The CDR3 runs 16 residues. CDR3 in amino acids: CASRVQQGAGTDTQYF. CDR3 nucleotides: TGTGCCAGCAGGGTTCAACAGGGGGCGGGCACAGATACGCAGTATTTT.

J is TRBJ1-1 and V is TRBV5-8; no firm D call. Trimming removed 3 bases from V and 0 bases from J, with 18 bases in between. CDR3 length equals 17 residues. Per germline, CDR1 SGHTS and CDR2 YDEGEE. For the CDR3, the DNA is TGTGCCAGCAGCTCGCGGGTGCTACTTGCTATGAACACTGAAGCTTTCTTT. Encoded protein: CASSSRVLLAMNTEAFF. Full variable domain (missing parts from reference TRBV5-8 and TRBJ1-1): EAGVTQSPTHLIKTRGQQATLRCSPISGHTSVYWYQQALGLGLQFLLWYDEGEERNRGNFPPRFSGRQFPNYSSELNVNALELEDSALYLCASSSRVLLAMNTEAFFGQGTRLTVV.

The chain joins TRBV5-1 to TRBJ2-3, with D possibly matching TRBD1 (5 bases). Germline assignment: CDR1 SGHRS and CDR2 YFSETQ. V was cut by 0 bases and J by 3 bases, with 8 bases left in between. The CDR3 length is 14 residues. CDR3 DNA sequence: TGCGCCAGCAGCTTGGGCGACAGAACAGATACGCAGTATTTT. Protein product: CASSLGDRTDTQYF.

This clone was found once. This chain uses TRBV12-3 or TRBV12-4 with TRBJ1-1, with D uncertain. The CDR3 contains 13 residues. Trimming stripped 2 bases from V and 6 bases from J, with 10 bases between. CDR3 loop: CASSLRGRAEAFF. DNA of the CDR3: TGTGCCAGCAGTTTACGAGGGAGGGCTGAAGCTTTCTTT.

For the CDR3, the DNA is TGTGCCAGCAGCTTAGTTTTGGCAGGGGTTCAAGAGACCCAGTACTTC. Its translation: CASSLVLAGVQETQYF. This chain uses TRBV7-9 with TRBJ2-5, with a possible D match to TRBD1 (6 bases). This CDR3 is built from 16 residues. Germline V gene sequence: CDR1 SEHNR, CDR2 FQNEAQ (reference sequence). Trimming pared 1 base from V and 2 bases from J, leaving 14 bases between. The entire variable domain, with the rest obtained from reference TRBV7-9 and TRBJ2-5, is as follows: DTGVSQNPRHKITKRGQNVTFRCDPISEHNRLYWYRQTLGQGPEFLTYFQNEAQLEKSRLLSDRFSAERPKGSFSTLEIQRTEQGDSAMYLCASSLVLAGVQETQYFGPGTRLLVL.

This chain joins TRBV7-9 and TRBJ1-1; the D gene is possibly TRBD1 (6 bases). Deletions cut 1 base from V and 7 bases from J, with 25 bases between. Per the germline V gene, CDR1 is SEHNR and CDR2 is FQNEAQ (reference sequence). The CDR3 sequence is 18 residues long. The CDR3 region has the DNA TGTGCCAGCAGCTTAGATGCAATCCGACCCCCGAGGGGGATTGAAGCTTTCTTT. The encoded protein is CASSLDAIRPPRGIEAFF. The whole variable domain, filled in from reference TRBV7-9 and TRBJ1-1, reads DTGVSQNPRHKITKRGQNVTFRCDPISEHNRLYWYRQTLGQGPEFLTYFQNEAQLEKSRLLSDRFSAERPKGSFSTLEIQRTEQGDSAMYLCASSLDAIRPPRGIEAFFGQGTRLTVV.

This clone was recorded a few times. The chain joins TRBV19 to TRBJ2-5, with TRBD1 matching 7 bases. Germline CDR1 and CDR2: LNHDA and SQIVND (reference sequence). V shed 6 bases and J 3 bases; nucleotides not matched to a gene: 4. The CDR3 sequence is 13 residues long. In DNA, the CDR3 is TGTGCCAGTAGGAACAGGGGCGAAGAGACCCAGTACTTC. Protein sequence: CASRNRGEETQYF. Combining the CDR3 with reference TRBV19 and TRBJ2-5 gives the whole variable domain DGGITQSPKYLFRKEGQNVTLSCEQNLNHDAMYWYRQDPGQGLRLIYYSQIVNDFQKGDIAEGYSVSREKKESFPLTVTSAQKNPTAFYLCASRNRGEETQYFGPGTRLLVL.

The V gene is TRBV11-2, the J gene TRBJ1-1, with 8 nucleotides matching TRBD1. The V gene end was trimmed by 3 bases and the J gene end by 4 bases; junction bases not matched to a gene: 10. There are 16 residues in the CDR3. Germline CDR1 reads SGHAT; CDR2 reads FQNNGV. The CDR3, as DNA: TGTGCCAGCAGCTTGGGCAGGGGGCGCGGGGTCACTGAAGCTTTCTTT. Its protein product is CASSLGRGRGVTEAFF.

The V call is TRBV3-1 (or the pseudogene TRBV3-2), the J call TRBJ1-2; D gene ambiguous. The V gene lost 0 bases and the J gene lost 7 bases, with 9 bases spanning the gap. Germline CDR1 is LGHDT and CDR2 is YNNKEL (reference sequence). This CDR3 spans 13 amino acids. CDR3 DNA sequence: TGTGCCAGCAGCCAAGATGTTCGGGGTGGCTACACCTTC. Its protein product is CASSQDVRGGYTF.

The CDR3, as DNA: TGTGCCAGCAGGCCGACGGCGGGGGGGGGCCCGGATGAGCAGTTCTTC. This encodes CASRPTAGGGPDEQFF. The rearrangement joins TRBV27 to TRBJ2-1; 9 nucleotides agree with TRBD2. The CDR3 extends over 16 amino acids. V was clipped by 6 bases and J by 8 bases; unmatched bases: 14. The germline V gene encodes CDR1 MNHEY and CDR2 SMNVEV (reference sequence).

CDR3 nucleotide sequence: TGTGCCAGCAGCCCAATCGGGAGCGGGAACACCGGGGAGCTGTTTTTT. It yields the protein CASSPIGSGNTGELFF. V usage is TRBV7-6 and J usage is TRBJ2-2, with a weak D call TRBD2 (6 bases). The CDR3 covers 16 residues. Trimming shortened V by 5 bases and J by 1 base, and 14 bases separated the two germline ends. Germline V gene sequence: CDR1 SGHVS, CDR2 FNYEAQ.

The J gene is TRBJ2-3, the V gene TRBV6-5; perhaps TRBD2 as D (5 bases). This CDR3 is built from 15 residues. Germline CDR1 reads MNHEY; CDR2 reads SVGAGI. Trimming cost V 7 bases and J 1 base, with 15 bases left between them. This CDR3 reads CASTKGAAGTDTQYF. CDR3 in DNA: TGTGCCAGCACTAAAGGAGCGGCTGGCACAGATACGCAGTATTTT.

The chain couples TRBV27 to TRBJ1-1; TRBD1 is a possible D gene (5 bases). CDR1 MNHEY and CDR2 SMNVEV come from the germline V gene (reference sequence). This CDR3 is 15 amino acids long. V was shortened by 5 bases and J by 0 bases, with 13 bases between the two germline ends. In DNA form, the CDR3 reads TGTGCCAGCAGTCCCATGGGGCAGGTGAACACTGAAGCTTTCTTT. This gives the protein CASSPMGQVNTEAFF.

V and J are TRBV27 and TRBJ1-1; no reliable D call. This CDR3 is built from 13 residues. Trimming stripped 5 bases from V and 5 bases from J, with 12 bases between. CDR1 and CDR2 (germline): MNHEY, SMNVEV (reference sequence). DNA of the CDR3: TGTGCCAGCAGTCCCCTGGGCCAGACTGAAGCTTTCTTT. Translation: CASSPLGQTEAFF.

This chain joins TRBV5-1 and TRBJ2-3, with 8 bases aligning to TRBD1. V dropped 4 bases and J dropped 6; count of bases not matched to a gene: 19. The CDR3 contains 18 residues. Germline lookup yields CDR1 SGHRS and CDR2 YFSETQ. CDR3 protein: CASSPTPTSGGAGDTQYF. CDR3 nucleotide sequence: TGCGCCAGCAGCCCCACCCCTACTTCAGGGGGCGCGGGGGATACGCAGTATTTT.

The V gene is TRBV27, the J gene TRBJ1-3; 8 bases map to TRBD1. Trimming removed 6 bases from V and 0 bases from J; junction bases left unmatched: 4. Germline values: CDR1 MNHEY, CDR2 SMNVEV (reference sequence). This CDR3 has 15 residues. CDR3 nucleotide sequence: TGTGCCAGCAGAATAACAGGGGGCTCTGGAAACACCATATATTTT. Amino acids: CASRITGGSGNTIYF.